The T cell receptor beta chain under discussion was sequenced for a study of early T cells in non-severe SARS-CoV-2 infection. Germline lookup yields CDR1 MNHNY and CDR2 SVGAGI (reference sequence). Trimming took off 7 bases at V and 2 bases at J, with 11 bases between the two ends. The CDR3 sequence is 13 residues long. This clonotype was seen at least ten times. Unique molecular identifiers were attached to individual cDNA molecules. TCRdb re-derived calls from the 5' RACE reads in MiXCR, one entry per CDR3 protein. The sample holds around 80,000 distinct CDR3 sequences, under 15% seen once. The TCR was taken from an adult who was a healthcare worker with PCR-confirmed SARS-CoV-2 infection or an uninfected control (not recorded which). The sample consisted of whole blood. The gene calls are TRBV6-6 and TRBJ1-1; D perhaps matches TRBD1 (6 bases). CDR3 bases: TGTGCCAGCAAGGGGGGTATCAACACTGAAGCTTTCTTT. Residues: CASKGGINTEAFF.